This T cell receptor (beta chain) appears in the sequencing data of a study of blood T cell repertoires in COVID-19. On the study more broadly: The United States, Italy and Spain provided the acute and convalescent COVID-19 samples. The analysed material was cDNA or gDNA that came from T cells, B-cell-depleted T cells, or PBMCs.

Measured with immunoSEQ multiplex PCR; TCRdb has only the in-frame clones, and not every one. The sample holds some 68,000 clones, around 85% seen once. Germline assignment: CDR1 MNHEY and CDR2 SVGEGT. CDR3 length: 17 amino acids. V gave up 0 bases and J gave up 2 bases, with 11 bases separating them. The sample was peripheral blood. This sequence originates from a middle-aged man with active COVID-19. The chain links TRBV6-2 or TRBV6-3 to TRBJ1-6, with a possible D match to TRBD1 (6 bases). DNA for the CDR3: TGTGCCAGCAGTTACTCTCCAGGGGCCACCTATAATTCACCCCTCCACTTT. It specifies CASSYSPGATYNSPLHF.